These 14 T cell receptor beta chains share one sample of origin, sequenced in a study of T cell responses to AZD1222 COVID-19 vaccine. Data came from immunoSEQ multiplex PCR; TCRdb stores just in-frame clones and leaves some out. The table records roughly 120,000 clones, more than 80% of them present only once. The sample was peripheral blood, taken 28 days after the second AZD1222 dose. All receptors come from an adult who received the AZD1222 COVID-19 vaccine.

The chain combines TRBV7-2 with TRBJ1-1; D not resolved. Trimming shortened V by 7 bases and J by 1 base, and 10 bases separated the two germline ends. This CDR3 is 13 amino acids long. CDR1 and CDR2 (germline): SGHTA, FQGNSA. The CDR3 nucleotides are TGTGCCAGCAACGTGGACGCGAACACTGAAGCTTTCTTT. This translates into CASNVDANTEAFF.

This sequence joins TRBV19 and TRBJ1-6; possibly TRBD1 for D (5 bases). V was clipped by 5 bases and J by 6 bases, with 14 bases between them. Germline CDR1 and CDR2: LNHDA and SQIVND (reference sequence). CDR3 size: 15 residues. This chain's CDR3 is CASSFRGGGNSPLHF. The CDR3, as DNA: TGTGCCAGTAGTTTCCGGGGGGGAGGTAATTCACCCCTCCACTTT. Using reference TRBV19 and TRBJ1-6 for the parts outside the CDR3, the full variable domain is DGGITQSPKYLFRKEGQNVTLSCEQNLNHDAMYWYRQDPGQGLRLIYYSQIVNDFQKGDIAEGYSVSREKKESFPLTVTSAQKNPTAFYLCASSFRGGGNSPLHFGNGTRLTVT.

The V and J genes are TRBV3-1 (or the pseudogene TRBV3-2) and TRBJ1-3; TRBD1 might be the D (6 bases). The CDR3 contains 16 residues. Trimming removed 0 bases from V and 1 base from J, with 10 bases in between. The germline gives CDR1 LGHDT, CDR2 YNNKEL (reference sequence). The CDR3 DNA reads as TGTGCCAGCAGCCAAGATATAACAGGGTCTGGAAACACCATATATTTT. This encodes CASSQDITGSGNTIYF.

The rearrangement uses TRBV28 and TRBJ1-2; D is undetermined. Germline CDR1 MDHEN, CDR2 SYDVKM. Trimming took off 5 bases at V and 1 base at J, with 5 bases between the two ends. There are 12 residues in the CDR3. The CDR3 DNA reads as TGTGCCAGCAGTCCAGTTAACTATGGCTACACCTTC. Translating it yields CASSPVNYGYTF.

The J gene is TRBJ2-5, the V gene TRBV4-2; D is unclear. The length of the CDR3 is 15 residues. The V end lost 0 bases, the J end lost 4 bases, and 12 bases lay between the germline ends. The germline V gene has CDR1 LGHNA and CDR2 YNFKEQ. CDR3 sequence (DNA): TGTGCCAGCAGCCAAGACAGTCGCCTAGGAGAGACCCAGTACTTC. It codes for CASSQDSRLGETQYF.

The chain carries TRBV15 and TRBJ1-5; perhaps TRBD1 as D (6 bases). The V end lost 1 base, the J end lost 5 bases, and 15 bases lay between the germline ends. The CDR3 is made up of 16 amino acids. Germline CDR1 and CDR2: LNHNV and YYDKDF (reference sequence). The CDR3, as DNA: TGTGCCACCAGCAGAGGACGAGGTCAGGGGCATCAGCCCCAGCATTTT. This codes for CATSRGRGQGHQPQHF.

The chain links TRBV2 to TRBJ2-3; D possibly corresponds to TRBD2 (5 bases). V was clipped by 4 bases and J by 10 bases, with 9 bases between them. The CDR3 sequence is 11 residues long. Germline lookup yields CDR1 SNHLY and CDR2 FYNNEI. The CDR3 nucleotides are TGTGCCAGCAGTGGAAAGGGAGCGCAGTATTTT. It specifies CASSGKGAQYF.

The genes are TRBV12-3 or TRBV12-4 and TRBJ2-5; no definite D call. The ends were cut back, 7 bases at V and 8 bases at J, with 17 bases in the middle. The CDR3 runs to 13 residues. As DNA, the CDR3 is TGTGCCAGCACTCTGACGGAACATGGTACCCAGTACTTC. It codes for CASTLTEHGTQYF.

J is TRBJ1-5 and V is TRBV12-3 or TRBV12-4; unclear D gene. Trimming cost V 5 bases and J 4 bases, with 3 bases left between them. The CDR3 sequence is 11 residues long. The CDR3 coding sequence is TGTGCCAGCAGTATTAATCAGCCCCAGCATTTT. It translates to CASSINQPQHF.

This chain uses TRBV28 with TRBJ1-1; 10 bases fit TRBD1. After removal of 6 bases from V and 6 bases from J, the junction contained 13 bases not matched to a gene. Germline CDR1 and CDR2: MDHEN and SYDVKM. This CDR3 is 16 amino acids long. Here the CDR3 reads CASRGPGQGLLAEAFF. In DNA form, the CDR3 reads TGTGCCAGCAGGGGACCGGGACAGGGGCTATTGGCTGAAGCTTTCTTT.

The chain employs TRBV5-5 and TRBJ2-7, with D maybe TRBD2 (6 bases). CDR3 length: 16 amino acids. V was shortened by 0 bases and J by 1 base, with 14 bases between the two germline ends. CDR1 is SGHKS and CDR2 is YYEKEE in the germline V gene (reference sequence). The chain's CDR3 is CASSLGGSGDSYEQYF. The CDR3 bases are TGTGCCAGCAGCTTGGGAGGATCGGGGGATTCCTACGAGCAGTACTTC.

This chain joins TRBV7-9 and TRBJ1-5, with D unresolved. The CDR3 totals 13 residues. The V end was cut by 0 bases, the J end by 7 bases, with 7 bases between. Germline lookup yields CDR1 SEHNR and CDR2 FQNEAQ (reference sequence). In nucleotides, the CDR3 is TGTGCCAGCAGCTTAGCGACAAACCAGCCCCAGCATTTT. Amino acid sequence: CASSLATNQPQHF.

The V gene is TRBV5-1, the J gene TRBJ1-3; 7 bases are shared with TRBD1. CDR3 size: 14 residues. CDR1 and CDR2 (germline): SGHRS, YFSETQ. The ends lost 4 bases at V and 7 bases at J; junction bases unmatched: 8. CDR3 residues: CASSRDSGGNTIYF. The CDR3 nucleotides are TGCGCCAGCAGCCGGGACAGTGGTGGGAACACCATATATTTT.

V and J are TRBV28 and TRBJ2-5; 8 nucleotides line up with TRBD1. The germline V gene has CDR1 MDHEN and CDR2 SYDVKM. CDR3 size: 14 residues. V dropped 5 bases and J dropped 4; count of bases not matched to a gene: 6. The CDR3 loop is CASSNGQGRETQYF. CDR3 bases: TGTGCCAGCAGTAATGGACAGGGAAGAGAGACCCAGTACTTC.